One sample yielded the 4 T cell receptor beta chains listed below, sequenced in a study of blood T cell repertoires in COVID-19. Produced via immunoSEQ multiplex PCR; TCRdb's table is partial and in-frame only. The sample has under 200,000 clones, roughly 90% seen once; the top ten hold about 6.3%. Sequencing input: PBMCs or T cells enriched from blood (not recorded which). The receptors derive from a woman aged 45-65 years who had recovered from COVID-19.

In the case of this clone: Distinct nucleotide sequences in the sample also encode this CDR3. The rearrangement uses TRBV6-5 and TRBJ2-5; D gene ambiguous. V was trimmed by 0 bases and J by 1 base, leaving 3 bases between them. CDR3 size: 13 residues. Germline CDR1 and CDR2: MNHEY and SVGAGI. CDR3 in DNA: TGTGCCAGCAGTTACTCGGCCCAAGAGACCCAGTACTTC. This encodes CASSYSAQETQYF.

J is TRBJ2-7 and V is TRBV5-1; perhaps TRBD1 as D (6 bases). V was pared by 0 bases and J by 5 bases, with 12 bases between. Looked up from germline, CDR1 is SGHRS and CDR2 is YFSETQ. The CDR3 covers 14 residues. CDR3 protein: CASSLVGQSDEQYF. The CDR3 DNA sequence: TGCGCCAGCAGCTTGGTGGGACAATCCGACGAGCAGTACTTC.

This clone was counted a single time. The chain has TRBV15 and TRBJ1-1; possible D gene TRBD1, 5 bases. CDR3 length: 18 residues. Trimming stripped 3 bases from V and 0 bases from J, with 20 bases between. CDR1 LNHNV and CDR2 YYDKDF come from the germline V gene (reference sequence). CDR3 protein: CATSRRTLRRGVNTEAFF. DNA of the CDR3: TGTGCCACCAGCAGGAGGACCCTTAGGAGGGGCGTGAACACTGAAGCTTTCTTT.

The rearrangement uses TRBV5-5 and TRBJ1-1, with D tentatively TRBD1 (6 bases). CDR1 SGHKS and CDR2 YYEKEE come from the germline V gene (reference sequence). V lost 1 base to trimming and J lost 1 base, with 11 bases between them. The CDR3 spans 15 residues. This CDR3 reads CASSLSGVKNTEAFF. The CDR3 DNA follows: TGTGCCAGCAGCTTGTCAGGGGTGAAGAACACTGAAGCTTTCTTT.